This T cell receptor beta chain was documented in a study of immune evolution from preneoplasia to lung adenocarcinoma (TCRdb year 2021). Regarding the study in general: HLA loss of heterozygosity was seen in about 7.6%, 15% and 36% of AIS, MIA and ADC lesions, and in no AAH lesions. Immune contexture across lung adenocarcinoma precursors and invasive adenocarcinoma was profiled using immune gene expression, TCR sequencing and multiplex immunofluorescence. Resected precursor lesions (AAH, AIS, MIA) and invasive adenocarcinomas were compared with paired morphologically normal lung tissue. Sample size was determined by specimen availability and not by a prior power calculation. The immune data were integrated with whole exome sequencing and methylation data from the same cohort of nodules. In total, the cohort included some 54 patients with pulmonary nodules, all of whom underwent surgical resection. A total of about 51 patients contributed TCR sequencing data. According to the study, some 100 samples went through TCR sequencing. POLYSOLVER was used to infer Class I HLA alleles from exome data, while LOHHLA was used to detect allele-specific HLA loss. Results the study describes overall, beyond this receptor: The highest top T cell clone frequencies were observed in normal lung, and a progressive decrease in top T cell clone frequencies appeared to occur from AAH through AIS, MIA and invasive adenocarcinoma. Because every patient came from Japan and China, how well the results apply to Western populations was uncertain. Compared with EGFR-mutant or double wild-type lesions, KRAS-mutant nodules had the highest T cell clonality. Normal lung showed the highest clonality, whereas later-stage lesions appeared to have higher T cell density and diversity but lower clonality. The findings rested on association rather than direct causation, and larger cohorts with long-term follow-up and longitudinal biopsies were considered necessary.

TCR beta CDR3 regions were sequenced from DNA using the immunoSEQ hsTCRbeta Kit. The authors processed their data as follows. The ImmunoSEQ Analyzer was used to analyse the TCR sequencing data. T cell clonality was defined as 1 minus Pielou's evenness, as computed on productive rearrangements. To measure T cell diversity, the inverse Simpson index was applied to productive templates. T cell density was TCR beta template counts normalized to usable DNA, estimated by amplifying and sequencing housekeeping genes. Two-sided Kruskal-Wallis tests were used to compare TCR metrics between histologic stages. What TCRdb holds here is the immuneACCESS table cut down to in-frame rearrangements. Part of the clones is not present; checked against another copy, under half of the missing clones reflect an unresolved V gene, and the others are unexplained. V and J calls and clone size are given by that table; D and trimming were obtained from the DNA. The sample has several thousand clones on record, around 80% of them singletons. The top ten clones comprise around a tenth of the sample.

V loses 4 bases, J loses 2 bases, and the germline ends lie 10 bases apart. According to the germline V gene, CDR1 reads SGHRS and CDR2 reads YFSETQ. Including the terminal cysteine and phenylalanine, the CDR3 comprises 13 residues. This entry keeps only the CDR3 DNA: 39 bases, framed from base 1. Between about 2013 and 2018, the patients underwent resection in either Japan or China. Two lung cancer pathologists independently confirmed the histologic diagnosis of each case on H&E slides. Premalignant or tumor cells were enriched for nucleic acid extraction by macro-dissection performed after pathologic assessment. FFPE tissue was used for DNA isolation with the AllPrep DNA/RNA FFPE Kit. Details on this clone: The clone's antigen remains unknown. Base qualities are not at hand, and no much larger clone is one base apart.

The chain is assembled from TRBV5-1 and TRBJ2-7; the D gene assignment is perhaps TRBD1 or TRBD2, with each matching 5 bases. This clonotype originated in a donor at least 70 years old with lung adenocarcinoma. The sample was FFPE minimally invasive lung adenocarcinoma tissue. What this sample's cell subset or site label stands for: micro-invasive lung adenocarcinoma (MIA). For the CDR3, the sequence is CASSERGTYEQYF. The bases read TGCGCCAGCAGCGAGAGGGGCACCTACGAGCAGTACTTC.